The 6 T cell receptor beta chains given below trace back to one sample, sequenced in a study of T cells expressing NK-cell markers. TCRdb reanalyzed the 5' RACE reads and collapses them to one entry per CDR3 protein, without DNA. This sample's table has under 600,000 distinct CDR3 sequences. The sample consisted of blood T cells: a sorted CD56 or NKG2C T cell subset, CD4+ or CD8+ T cells, or bulk PBMC T cells (not recorded which). The receptors were gathered from a woman aged 50 to 60 in good health.

The rearrangement joins TRBV19 to TRBJ1-3; TCRdb lists TRBD1, though no DNA is available to test this call. Germline lookup yields CDR1 LNHDA and CDR2 SQIVND (reference sequence). The CDR3 totals 15 residues. The CDR3: CASSTHRGPGNTIYF.

The J gene is TRBJ2-3, the V gene TRBV6-5; TCRdb's D call of TRBD2 is untestable without DNA. The CDR3 contains 14 residues. Looked up from germline, CDR1 is MNHEY and CDR2 is SVGAGI. The CDR3 sequence is CASTRGRNTDTQYF.

V and J are TRBV5-1 and TRBJ2-1; TCRdb lists TRBD2, though no DNA is available to test this call. In germline, CDR1 is SGHRS, CDR2 YFSETQ. This CDR3 region has 15 residues. The CDR3 reads CASSLDLSGYNEQFF.

J is TRBJ2-7 and V is TRBV19; TCRdb designates TRBD2, a call that cannot be tested without DNA. The length of the CDR3 is 16 residues. CDR1 and CDR2 from the germline V gene are LNHDA and SQIVND (reference sequence). The CDR3 reads CASSMEPGTTSLEQYF.

The chain couples TRBV10-2 to TRBJ2-6. Germline assignment: CDR1 WSHSY and CDR2 SAAADI. The CDR3 totals 16 residues. The CDR3 is CASSEPRGPGANVLTF.

The chain employs TRBV11-2 and TRBJ1-2; TCRdb indicates TRBD1, and absent DNA this call remains unverified. CDR3 length: 16 amino acids. The V gene's germline CDR1 is SGHAT and CDR2 FQNNGV. The CDR3 here is CASSLGAGVTNYGYTF.